This T cell receptor beta chain was sequenced for a study of tumor and adjacent non-tumor tissue in lung cancer (dated by TCRdb to 2016 to 2019). Study-level background: Of the cohort, 12 patients had adenocarcinoma, 2 had squamous cell carcinoma and 1 had small cell lung cancer. Sequencing generated a total of more than 95 million productive TCRbeta reads, averaging about 4.2 million reads per sample. Around 30 paired specimens, one tumor and one normal lung sample per patient, were profiled by TCRbeta CDR3 sequencing. Ages among the approximately 15 patients ranged from about 31 to 85 years, there were some 10 men and 5 women, and disease was at TNM stage I to III. The study compared bulk TCRbeta repertoires from lung tumor tissue and matched distant non-tumor lung tissue of around 14 lung cancer patients.

RNA was isolated from bulk unsorted tissue, and RNA quality was assessed with a NanoDrop ND-1000 and an Agilent 2100. The donors were newly diagnosed lung cancer patients admitted for thoracic surgery in China from August to November 2014 who had not received prior chemotherapy. Patients with previous radiotherapy or chemotherapy, or with another concurrent cancer, were excluded from the study. Surgical tissue pieces of 1-2 cm3 were preserved in RNAlater solution and were kept at -80 degrees C until use. Findings and caveats that apply to the study as a whole: Significantly higher TCR diversity (inverse Simpson) was observed in tumor tissue than in normal lung tissue (roughly 390 vs 170, P = 0.0075, Mann-Whitney U test). Peripheral blood was not sequenced, so blood TCRbeta repertoires were not examined in the lung cancer patients of the study. Younger patients had significantly higher TCR diversity, and higher tumor TCR diversity was associated with shorter overall and disease-free survival. Only approximately 16 patients were included in the cohort, and the need for larger samples and more detailed clinical data was noted by the authors. The top 100 clones accounted for a significantly larger cumulative portion of the repertoire in normal lung than in tumor tissue. The methods do not name the sequencing platform or mention unique molecular identifiers.

The receptor library was made with multiplex PCR. Data came from an Illumina HiSeq 2500. TCRbeta libraries were constructed through three rounds of nested PCR with primers (Table S4) according to protocols modified from ARM-PCR. Before sequencing, PCR products of 200-500 bp were cut from the gel and purified using the QIAquick gel extraction kit. The paper's processing steps were these. Trimmomatic was used to clean the reads, FLASH was used to merge the reads into complete CDR3 sequences, and MiTCR was used to assign the reads to V(D)J germline segments. Clonal diversity was calculated as the inverse Simpson's index using VDJtools. In-frame sequences lacking a premature stop codon were counted as productive reads. TCRdb cleaned the public reads at Q25 with fastp, built clones with MiXCR and kept in-frame beta chains. Every CDR3 protein is listed once, alongside the most common genes and DNA of its rows. Here the V and J calls rest on TCRdb's processing, not on the authors' analysis. In this sample the table shows roughly 150,000 distinct CDR3 sequences, approximately 66% of which occur a single time. The ten largest account for 18% of the sample.

There are many counts of this clonotype. Its antigen is unknown. No much larger clone is present one base from it, and per-base qualities are unavailable. V is reduced by 1 base and J by 3 bases, leaving a spacing of 13 bases between them. For CDR1 and CDR2, the germline V gene (reference sequence) lists SEHNR and FQNEAQ. The CDR3 spans 16 residues, from the cysteine through the phenylalanine. Left in the record is the CDR3 DNA by itself, 48 bases read in frame from the first base. The sequence links TRBV7-9 to TRBJ2-1; the D gene cannot be named for sure. This TCR derives from a man aged 60-69 years with small cell lung cancer. Sequenced material: lung tumor tissue. The CDR3 reads CASSLGGSGIYNEQFF. The DNA sequence follows: TGTGCCAGCAGCTTAGGGGGTTCGGGCATCTACAATGAGCAGTTCTTC.